The rows below give T cell receptor beta chains drawn from one sample of a study of graft-versus-host responses after intestinal transplantation. The table came from immunoSEQ multiplex PCR; TCRdb's copy has only in-frame clones and leaves some out. The sample yields 10,000 or so clones, roughly 95% seen once. The sample consisted of bone marrow, taken about 520 days after intestinal transplantation. All receptors derive from a human patient who received an intestinal transplant, so some T cells may come from the graft donor. Both conserved end residues are part of each CDR3. Fields, in order: D gene, J gene, clone size, V gene, CDR3 protein, CDR3 DNA. The D gene is left open where the match is weak. Size values are once, few and many counts, or a class for expanded clones, and some rows have none.

.,TRBJ2-7,once,TRBV28,CASRSQGYEQYF,TGTGCCAGCCGTTCTCAGGGCTACGAGCAGTACTTC
.,TRBJ1-5,.,TRBV7-9,CASSSDGIAQHF,TGTGCCAGCAGCTCAGATGGGATAGCCCAGCATTTT
.,TRBJ2-1,.,TRBV5-1,CASRSGRNEQFF,TGCGCCAGCAGATCGGGCCGCAATGAGCAGTTCTTC
TRBD1,TRBJ2-4,.,TRBV30,CAWAGQGAKNIQYF,TGTGCCTGGGCGGGACAGGGTGCCAAAAACATTCAGTACTTC
TRBD2,TRBJ2-7,.,TRBV9,CASSAPWGGTSDTYSYEQYF,TGTGCCAGCAGCGCCCCGTGGGGGGGGACTAGCGATACGTACTCCTACGAGCAGTACTTC
.,TRBJ2-1,.,TRBV19,CASSFSSLHYNEQFF,TGTGCCAGTAGTTTCTCATCCCTTCACTACAATGAGCAGTTCTTC
.,TRBJ2-7,once,TRBV6-5,CASSYSTGYEQYF,TGTGCCAGCAGTTACTCGACAGGCTACGAGCAGTACTTC
TRBD1,TRBJ1-5,.,TRBV6-1,CASSGRQGGQPQHF,TGTGCCAGCAGTGGTCGACAGGGAGGACAGCCCCAGCATTTT
.,TRBJ1-3,.,TRBV4-3,CASSHVDGSSGNTIYF,TGCGCCAGCAGCCACGTTGACGGGAGCTCTGGAAACACCATATATTTT
.,TRBJ2-7,.,TRBV30,CAWSPDGRATYEQYF,TGTGCCTGGAGTCCAGATGGCCGGGCTACCTACGAGCAGTACTTC
.,TRBJ1-5,.,TRBV6-1,CASSEGARPQHF,TGTGCCAGCAGTGAAGGGGCGAGGCCCCAGCATTTT
.,TRBJ2-1,.,TRBV5-4,CASSLEGGLRNERFF,TGTGCCAGCAGCTTGGAAGGGGGTCTTCGAAATGAGCGGTTCTTC
TRBD2,TRBJ2-4,.,TRBV16,CASSQGQDLSSGRTGKNIQYF,TGTGCCAGCAGCCAGGGACAGGATCTGAGTAGCGGGAGGACGGGCAAAAACATTCAGTACTTC
.,TRBJ2-2,.,TRBV28,CASSLLGGPEGNTGELFF,TGTGCCAGCAGTTTATTGGGGGGGCCGGAGGGAAACACCGGGGAGCTGTTTTTT
.,TRBJ1-1,.,TRBV6-6,CASSYSKEAEAFF,TGTGCCAGCAGTTACTCGAAAGAAGCTGAAGCTTTCTTT
TRBD1,TRBJ1-2,.,TRBV29-1,CSVDKQGSGYTF,TGCAGCGTTGACAAACAGGGGTCTGGCTACACCTTC
.,TRBJ2-7,.,TRBV27,CASNKYPEQYF,TGTGCCAGCAACAAGTACCCCGAGCAGTACTTC
.,TRBJ1-2,.,TRBV2,CASSAGAVRTYGYTF,TGTGCCAGCAGTGCTGGGGCAGTTAGGACTTATGGCTACACCTTC
TRBD1,TRBJ2-7,.,TRBV10-3,CAITPETGSYEQYF,TGTGCCATCACCCCCGAGACAGGGAGCTACGAGCAGTACTTC
.,TRBJ2-5,.,TRBV2,CASKRLNAQETQYF,TGTGCCAGCAAACGACTAAACGCTCAAGAGACCCAGTACTTC
.,TRBJ2-1,.,TRBV11-2,CASSLGAGGTINEQFF,TGTGCCAGCAGCTTAGGTGCGGGCGGAACCATCAATGAGCAGTTCTTC
.,TRBJ1-4,.,TRBV28,CASRPGGQTNEKLFF,TGTGCCAGCCGACCGGGGGGGCAGACTAATGAAAAACTGTTTTTT
.,TRBJ1-4,.,TRBV27,CASGGAGSEKLFF,TGTGCCAGCGGGGGGGCAGGGAGTGAAAAACTGTTTTTT
TRBD2,TRBJ2-3,.,TRBV27,CASSLGLAGGPRTDTQYF,TGTGCCAGCAGTCTAGGACTAGCGGGAGGGCCCCGCACAGATACGCAGTATTTT
.,TRBJ2-5,.,TRBV4-3,CASSQALRLGETQYF,TGCGCCAGCAGCCAAGCCCTGCGGTTGGGAGAGACCCAGTACTTC
.,TRBJ2-7,.,TRBV6-1,CASSEELNRCF,TGTGCCAGCAGTGAAGAACTCAATAGATGCTTC
TRBD1,TRBJ2-6,.,TRBV5-6,CASSLTTGAGANVLTF,TGTGCCAGCAGCTTGACTACAGGGGCAGGGGCCAACGTCCTGACTTTC
.,TRBJ1-1,.,TRBV27,CASRELGPGESEAFF,TGTGCCAGCAGGGAGCTGGGACCAGGGGAGAGTGAAGCTTTCTTT
.,TRBJ2-7,.,TRBV6-5,CASSYSGDEQYF,TGTGCCAGCAGTTACTCAGGGGACGAGCAGTACTTC
.,TRBJ2-7,.,TRBV7-6,CASSRTSSYEQYF,TGTGCCAGCAGCCGCACGAGCTCCTACGAGCAGTACTTC
.,TRBJ2-1,.,TRBV5-8,CASSLPSPGDQYNEQFF,TGTGCCAGCAGCTTGCCTAGTCCAGGGGATCAATACAATGAGCAGTTCTTC
TRBD1,TRBJ2-1,.,TRBV5-1,CASSLGLDRFINEQFF,TGCGCCAGCAGCTTGGGTTTGGACAGGTTTATCAATGAGCAGTTCTTC
TRBD1,TRBJ1-3,.,TRBV18,CASSPPTGGNTIYF,TGTGCCAGCTCACCACCGACAGGGGGAAACACCATATATTTT
TRBD2,TRBJ2-5,.,TRBV7-6,CASSLQREIRETQYF,TGTGCCAGCAGCTTACAGCGGGAAATCAGGGAGACCCAGTACTTC
TRBD2,TRBJ2-3,once,TRBV6-4,CASSVLAGDADTQYF,TGTGCCAGCAGCGTACTAGCGGGGGACGCAGATACGCAGTATTTT
TRBD1,TRBJ1-5,.,TRBV19,CASSIDPGGQGETQPQHF,TGTGCCAGTAGTATAGATCCCGGGGGACAGGGGGAAACTCAGCCCCAGCATTTT
.,TRBJ1-4,.,TRBV7-2,CASSLDSRAEKLFF,TGTGCCAGCAGCTTAGATTCCAGGGCTGAAAAACTGTTTTTT
.,TRBJ2-7,.,TRBV30,CAWSGQEGQTMWEQYF,TGTGCCTGGAGTGGCCAGGAGGGTCAGACAATGTGGGAGCAGTACTTC
.,TRBJ2-3,.,TRBV5-4,CASSLTTAVADTQYF,TGTGCCAGCAGCTTGACGACCGCAGTTGCAGATACGCAGTATTTT
TRBD1,TRBJ2-3,once,TRBV7-6,CASSLHRGSTDTQYF,TGTGCCAGCAGCTTACACAGGGGGAGCACAGATACGCAGTATTTT
.,TRBJ2-2,.,TRBV15,CATSLRGRLSHGELFF,TGTGCCACCAGCCTCCGCGGGCGGCTAAGCCACGGGGAGCTGTTTTTT
.,TRBJ2-2,.,TRBV27,CASSFSGTSNTGELFF,TGTGCCAGCAGTTTCTCCGGGACTTCGAACACCGGGGAGCTGTTTTTT
TRBD1,TRBJ2-1,.,TRBV2,CASSEGQYNEQFF,TGTGCCAGCAGTGAGGGACAGTACAATGAGCAGTTCTTC
.,TRBJ2-7,.,TRBV5-8,CASSFQYYANEQYF,TGTGCCAGCAGCTTTCAATACTATGCGAACGAGCAGTACTTC
TRBD1,TRBJ2-5,.,TRBV27,CASRRTGQETQYF,TGTGCCAGCAGGCGGACAGGTCAAGAGACCCAGTACTTC
.,TRBJ2-7,.,TRBV6-5,CASSYGSGDEQYF,TGTGCCAGCAGTTACGGGTCAGGGGACGAGCAGTACTTC
.,TRBJ1-1,.,TRBV27,CASSLSTGNTEAFF,TGTGCCAGCAGTTTATCGACAGGGAACACTGAAGCTTTCTTT
.,TRBJ1-2,.,TRBV10-3,CAIQQGFGYGYTF,TGTGCCATCCAACAGGGATTTGGGTATGGCTACACCTTC
TRBD1,TRBJ2-5,.,TRBV5-6,CASNPTRTGEETQYF,TGTGCCAGCAATCCGACACGGACAGGGGAAGAGACCCAGTACTTC
.,TRBJ1-3,once,TRBV27,CASGFSGLSGQTIYF,TGTGCCAGCGGTTTTAGTGGACTCTCGGGACAAACCATATATTTT
TRBD1,TRBJ1-6,.,TRBV6-1,CASSRGTGGHSPLHF,TGTGCCAGCAGTAGGGGGACAGGGGGGCACTCACCCCTCCACTTT
.,TRBJ2-3,.,TRBV4-1,CASSQGGDTQYF,TGCGCCAGCAGCCAAGGTGGGGATACGCAGTATTTT
TRBD1,TRBJ1-1,.,TRBV5-6,CASSLSGGGAFF,TGTGCCAGCAGCTTGTCAGGGGGGGGAGCTTTCTTT
.,TRBJ2-5,.,TRBV15,CATSPSWRQETQYF,TGTGCCACCAGCCCGAGTTGGAGACAAGAGACCCAGTACTTC
.,TRBJ2-7,.,TRBV6-5,CASSYVTVGDYEQYF,TGTGCCAGCAGTTATGTAACAGTCGGGGACTACGAGCAGTACTTC
TRBD2,TRBJ2-2,.,TRBV28,CASDPGGNTGELFF,TGTGCCAGCGACCCGGGAGGAAACACCGGGGAGCTGTTTTTT
.,TRBJ2-3,.,TRBV19,CASSPGSSSTQYF,TGTGCCAGTAGCCCGGGGTCTAGCTCTACGCAGTATTTT